Sequencing of this T cell receptor (beta chain) was carried out in a study of blood T cell repertoires in COVID-19. Across the study: Sample material is recorded as cDNA or gDNA derived from T cells, B-cell-depleted T cells, or PBMCs.

Clones were read by immunoSEQ multiplex PCR, and TCRdb kept only the in-frame ones, dropping some. The sample includes some 270,000 clones, about 83% of them seen just once. Germline CDR1 and CDR2: SGHVS and FQNEAQ. The CDR3 is made up of 12 amino acids. Trimming removed 5 bases from V and 11 bases from J, with 15 bases in between. The specimen sequenced was peripheral blood. This chain joins TRBV7-8 and TRBJ1-1, with a possible D match to TRBD1 (6 bases). The source is a woman over 75 with COVID-19, enrolled during active disease. CDR3 sequence: CASSLGTLGAFF. In DNA form, the CDR3 reads TGTGCCAGCAGCCTCGGGACACTCGGGGCTTTCTTT.